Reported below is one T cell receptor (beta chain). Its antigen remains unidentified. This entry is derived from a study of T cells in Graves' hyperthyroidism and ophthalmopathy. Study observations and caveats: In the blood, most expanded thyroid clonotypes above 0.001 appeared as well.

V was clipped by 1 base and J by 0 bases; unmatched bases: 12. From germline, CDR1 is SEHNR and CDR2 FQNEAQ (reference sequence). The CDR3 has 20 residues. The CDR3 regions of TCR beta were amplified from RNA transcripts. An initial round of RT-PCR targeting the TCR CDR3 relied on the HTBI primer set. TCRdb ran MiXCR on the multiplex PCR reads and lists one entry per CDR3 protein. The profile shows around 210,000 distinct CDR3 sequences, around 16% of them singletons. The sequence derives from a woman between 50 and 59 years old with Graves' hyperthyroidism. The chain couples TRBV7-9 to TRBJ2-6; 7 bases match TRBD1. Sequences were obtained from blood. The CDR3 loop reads CASSLVTGTGATSGANVLTF. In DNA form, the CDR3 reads TGTGCCAGCAGCTTAGTCACGGGTACAGGGGCCACCTCTGGGGCCAACGTCCTGACTTTC.